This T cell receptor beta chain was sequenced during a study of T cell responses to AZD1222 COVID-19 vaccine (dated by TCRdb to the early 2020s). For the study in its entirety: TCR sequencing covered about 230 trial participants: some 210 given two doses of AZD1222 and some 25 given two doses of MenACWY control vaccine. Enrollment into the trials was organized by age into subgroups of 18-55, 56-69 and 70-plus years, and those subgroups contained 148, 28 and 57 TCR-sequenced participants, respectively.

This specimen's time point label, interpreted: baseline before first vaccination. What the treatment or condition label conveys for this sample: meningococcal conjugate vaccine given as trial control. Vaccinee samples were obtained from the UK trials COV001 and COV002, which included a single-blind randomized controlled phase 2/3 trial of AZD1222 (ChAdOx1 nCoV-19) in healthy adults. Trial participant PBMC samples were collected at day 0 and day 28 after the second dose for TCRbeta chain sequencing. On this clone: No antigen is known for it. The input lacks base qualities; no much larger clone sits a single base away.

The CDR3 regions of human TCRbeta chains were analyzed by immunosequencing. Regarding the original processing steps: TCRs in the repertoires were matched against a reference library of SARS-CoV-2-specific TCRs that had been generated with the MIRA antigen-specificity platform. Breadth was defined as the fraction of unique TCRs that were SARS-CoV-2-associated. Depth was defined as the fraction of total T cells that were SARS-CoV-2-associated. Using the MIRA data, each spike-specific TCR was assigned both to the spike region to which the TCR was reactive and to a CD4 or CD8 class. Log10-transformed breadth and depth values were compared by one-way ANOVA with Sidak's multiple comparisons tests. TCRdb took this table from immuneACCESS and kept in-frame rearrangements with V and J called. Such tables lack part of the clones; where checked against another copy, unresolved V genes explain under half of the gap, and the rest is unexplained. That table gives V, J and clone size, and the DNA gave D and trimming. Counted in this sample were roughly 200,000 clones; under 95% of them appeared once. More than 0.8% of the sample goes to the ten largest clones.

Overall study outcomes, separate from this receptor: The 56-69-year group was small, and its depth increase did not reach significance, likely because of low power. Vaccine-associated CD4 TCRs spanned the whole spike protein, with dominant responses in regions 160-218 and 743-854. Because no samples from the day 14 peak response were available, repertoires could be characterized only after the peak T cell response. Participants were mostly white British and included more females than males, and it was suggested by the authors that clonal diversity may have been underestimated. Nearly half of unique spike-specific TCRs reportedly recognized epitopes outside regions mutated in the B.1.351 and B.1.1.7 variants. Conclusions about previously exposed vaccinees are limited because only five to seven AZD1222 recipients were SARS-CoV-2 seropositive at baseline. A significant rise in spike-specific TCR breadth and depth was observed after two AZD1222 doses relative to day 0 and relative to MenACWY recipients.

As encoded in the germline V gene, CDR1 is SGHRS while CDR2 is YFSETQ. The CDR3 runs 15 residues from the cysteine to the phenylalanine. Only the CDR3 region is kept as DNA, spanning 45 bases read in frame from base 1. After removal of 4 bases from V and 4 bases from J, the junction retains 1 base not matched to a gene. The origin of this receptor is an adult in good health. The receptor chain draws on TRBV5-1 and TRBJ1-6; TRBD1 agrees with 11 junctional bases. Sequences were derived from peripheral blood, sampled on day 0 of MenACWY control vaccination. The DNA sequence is TGCGCCAGCAGCCGGGACAGGGGGTATAATTCACCCCTCCACTTT. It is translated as CASSRDRGYNSPLHF.